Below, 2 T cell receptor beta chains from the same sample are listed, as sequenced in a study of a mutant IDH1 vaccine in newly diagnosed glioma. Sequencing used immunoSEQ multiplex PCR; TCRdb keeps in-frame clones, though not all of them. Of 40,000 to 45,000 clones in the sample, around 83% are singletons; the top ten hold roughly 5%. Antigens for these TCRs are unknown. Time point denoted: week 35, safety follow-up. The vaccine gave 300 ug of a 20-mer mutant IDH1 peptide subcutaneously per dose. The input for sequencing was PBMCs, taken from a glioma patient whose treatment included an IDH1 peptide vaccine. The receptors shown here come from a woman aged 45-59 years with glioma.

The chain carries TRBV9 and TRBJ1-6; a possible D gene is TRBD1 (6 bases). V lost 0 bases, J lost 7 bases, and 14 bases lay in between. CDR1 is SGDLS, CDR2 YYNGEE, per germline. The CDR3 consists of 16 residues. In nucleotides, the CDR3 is TGTGCCAGCAGCGTAGGACAGGAAGGAGGCAATTCACCCCTCCACTTT. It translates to CASSVGQEGGNSPLHF.

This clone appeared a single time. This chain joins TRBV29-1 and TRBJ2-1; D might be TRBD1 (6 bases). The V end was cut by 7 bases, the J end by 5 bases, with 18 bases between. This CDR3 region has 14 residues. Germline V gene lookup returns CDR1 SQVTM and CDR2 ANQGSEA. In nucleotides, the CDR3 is TGCAGCGATATGACAGGACTCCTAAACAATGAGCAGTTCTTC. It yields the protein CSDMTGLLNNEQFF.